The rows below give T cell receptor beta chains drawn from one sample of a study of somatic mutations in cytotoxic T cells in rheumatoid arthritis. TCRdb's table, derived via immunoSEQ multiplex PCR, lists solely in-frame clones and lacks some. The table shows about 20,000 clones, with roughly nine tenths occurring only once. What was sequenced was CD8+ T cells sorted from blood. All receptors derive from a man between 35 and 55 years old in good health. CDR3s include the opening cysteine and the closing phenylalanine or tryptophan. The D gene is left open where the match is weak. Size tells how often a clone was seen (once, few, many) or the class of an expanded clone, and some rows leave it out.

J gene	V gene	D gene	clone size	CDR3 protein	CDR3 DNA
TRBJ2-7	TRBV6-1	TRBD1	NA	CASRLQGANYEQYF	TGTGCCAGCAGACTACAGGGGGCGAACTACGAGCAGTACTTC
TRBJ2-5	TRBV10-3	TRBD2	NA	CAIRKAGGPGETQYF	TGTGCCATCAGAAAAGCGGGAGGGCCGGGTGAGACCCAGTACTTC
TRBJ2-7	TRBV19	TRBD2	NA	CASSIDPLGGTLAYEQYF	TGTGCCAGTAGTATAGATCCCCTGGGGGGGACGCTTGCCTACGAGCAGTACTTC
TRBJ2-7	TRBV28	NA	NA	CASSNSYEQYF	TGTGCCAGCAGCAACTCCTACGAGCAGTACTTC
TRBJ2-2	TRBV19	NA	NA	CASASSGGTGELFF	TGTGCCAGTGCCAGTAGTGGCGGCACCGGGGAGCTGTTTTTT
TRBJ2-1	TRBV28	TRBD2	once	CASSNRLADPPNEQFF	TGTGCCAGCAGTAACCGACTAGCGGACCCACCCAATGAGCAGTTCTTC
TRBJ1-5	TRBV27	NA	NA	CASSHGGDGHQPQHF	TGTGCCAGCAGTCATGGGGGGGACGGACATCAGCCCCAGCATTTT
TRBJ2-7	TRBV5-4	TRBD1	large	CASSLSGQGYEQYF	TGTGCCAGCAGCTTGTCTGGACAGGGGTACGAGCAGTACTTC
TRBJ2-7	TRBV14	NA	NA	CASSQGGGFRVYEQYF	TGTGCCAGCAGCCAAGGAGGAGGCTTTCGTGTCTACGAGCAGTACTTC
TRBJ2-4	TRBV7-6	TRBD1	few	CASSPEGQAPHSLAKNIQYF	TGTGCCAGCAGCCCGGAAGGACAGGCGCCACACAGTCTAGCCAAAAACATTCAGTACTTC
TRBJ1-5	TRBV5-6	TRBD1	NA	CASSLGTGNQPQHF	TGTGCCAGCAGCTTGGGGACAGGTAATCAGCCCCAGCATTTT
TRBJ2-2	TRBV7-9	TRBD1	NA	CASSTEADRGPAGELFF	TGTGCCAGCAGCACAGAAGCAGACAGGGGGCCGGCCGGGGAGCTGTTTTTT
TRBJ1-2	TRBV6-5	NA	NA	CASSYRSSYGYTF	TGTGCCAGCAGTTACCGATCTTCCTATGGCTACACCTTC
TRBJ2-7	TRBV7-2	TRBD2	NA	CASSPLSGGRRYEQYF	TGTGCCAGCAGCCCCCTAAGCGGCGGGAGGCGATACGAGCAGTACTTC
TRBJ2-7	TRBV27	TRBD2	NA	CASSLVAGGGYEQYF	TGTGCCAGCAGTTTAGTAGCGGGGGGCGGCTACGAGCAGTACTTC
TRBJ1-2	TRBV6-4	NA	NA	CASTGNRGAPRGYTF	TGTGCCAGCACCGGGAACCGGGGCGCCCCCCGTGGCTACACCTTC
TRBJ2-3	TRBV7-2	NA	NA	CASSLAKPRDTQYF	TGTGCCAGCAGCTTAGCCAAGCCACGAGATACGCAGTATTTT
TRBJ2-7	TRBV19	TRBD2	NA	CASSMRLAGGYEQYF	TGTGCCAGTAGTATGAGACTAGCGGGAGGGTATGAGCAGTACTTC
TRBJ1-3	TRBV28	NA	NA	CASCPFIPSGNTIYF	TGTGCCAGCTGTCCGTTCATACCCTCTGGAAACACCATATATTTT
TRBJ1-5	TRBV7-2	NA	NA	CASSQWGVNQPQHF	TGTGCCAGCAGCCAATGGGGGGTCAATCAGCCCCAGCATTTT
TRBJ1-1	TRBV9	TRBD1	NA	CASSVGDRQEAFF	TGTGCCAGCAGCGTGGGGGACAGGCAGGAAGCTTTCTTT
TRBJ2-1	TRBV9	TRBD1	once	CASSAPTGAHEQFF	TGTGCCAGCAGCGCCCCAACAGGGGCCCATGAGCAGTTCTTC
TRBJ2-1	TRBV27	TRBD2	NA	CASSFPGLAGGHSSEQFF	TGTGCCAGCAGTTTCCCGGGACTAGCGGGAGGACATTCAAGTGAGCAGTTCTTC
TRBJ1-2	TRBV9	TRBD1	NA	CASSGDGQGFPAGYGYTF	TGTGCCAGCAGCGGGGACGGACAGGGCTTCCCCGCTGGCTATGGCTACACCTTC
TRBJ2-5	TRBV19	TRBD2	NA	CASSMGTSETQYF	TGTGCCAGTAGTATGGGGACTAGCGAGACCCAGTACTTC
TRBJ2-7	TRBV7-9	NA	NA	CASSRGTAEQYF	TGTGCCAGCAGCCGGGGGACAGCCGAGCAGTACTTC
TRBJ1-2	TRBV7-9	NA	few	CASSLGTATITF	TGTGCCAGCAGCCTGGGGACTGCTACTATCACCTTC
TRBJ1-1	TRBV5-6	NA	few	CASSLGDGEAFF	TGTGCCAGCAGCTTGGGGGACGGTGAAGCTTTCTTT
TRBJ2-7	TRBV4-3	NA	NA	CASSQERTGEAYEQYF	TGCGCCAGCAGCCAAGAGCGTACGGGAGAAGCCTACGAGCAGTACTTC
TRBJ1-1	TRBV4-3	TRBD1	NA	CASSSGQSDTEAFF	TGCGCCAGCAGCTCGGGACAGTCGGACACTGAAGCTTTCTTT
TRBJ1-1	TRBV6-6	NA	NA	CASSYRTELTEAFF	TGTGCCAGCAGTTACAGGACGGAGTTAACTGAAGCTTTCTTT
TRBJ2-2	TRBV13	NA	NA	CASSYYGGQVGLPGELFF	TGTGCCAGCAGCTACTACGGCGGACAGGTCGGACTACCCGGGGAGCTGTTTTTT
TRBJ1-1	TRBV12-5	NA	NA	CASCFGGGEAFF	TGTGCTAGTTGCTTCGGGGGGGGTGAAGCTTTCTTT
TRBJ1-1	TRBV7-9	NA	NA	CASSLEAITNMNTEAFF	TGTGCCAGCAGCTTAGAGGCAATTACTAATATGAACACTGAAGCTTTCTTT
TRBJ2-1	TRBV28	TRBD2	NA	CASSSGTTYNEQFF	TGTGCCAGCAGTTCCGGGACTACCTACAATGAGCAGTTCTTC
TRBJ2-1	TRBV11-3	NA	NA	CASSLDLDKPDNEQFF	TGTGCCAGCAGCTTAGACCTCGACAAGCCGGACAATGAGCAGTTCTTC
TRBJ1-5	TRBV28	NA	NA	CASSPPLQGPQHF	TGTGCCAGCAGTCCACCCCTCCAAGGGCCCCAGCATTTT
TRBJ2-7	TRBV7-6	NA	NA	CASSDVRGNEQYF	TGTGCCAGCAGCGACGTCCGTGGGAACGAGCAGTACTTC
TRBJ2-1	TRBV10-1	TRBD2	NA	CASSEPGLAKYNEQFF	TGCGCCAGCAGTGAGCCGGGACTAGCGAAATACAATGAGCAGTTCTTC
TRBJ2-7	TRBV27	NA	NA	CASTGLSGGYEQYF	TGTGCCAGCACCGGACTAAGCGGTGGGTACGAGCAGTACTTC
TRBJ2-2	TRBV7-9	NA	NA	CASSSSGTNTGELFF	TGTGCCAGCAGCTCCAGCGGAACGAACACCGGGGAGCTGTTTTTT
TRBJ1-1	TRBV11-2	NA	NA	CASSVTGIFFAEAFF	TGTGCCAGCAGCGTAACAGGGATCTTCTTTGCTGAAGCTTTCTTT
TRBJ2-7	TRBV28	TRBD2	NA	CASSWEGRRAGEQYF	TGTGCCAGCAGTTGGGAGGGGAGGCGGGCTGGCGAGCAGTACTTC
TRBJ1-2	TRBV15	TRBD1	NA	CATSSTGVWTGYTF	TGTGCCACCAGCTCCACAGGGGTATGGACGGGCTACACCTTC
TRBJ1-2	TRBV28	TRBD1	NA	CASRPGTDFIYGYTF	TGTGCCAGCAGACCCGGGACAGACTTTATCTATGGCTACACCTTC
TRBJ1-5	TRBV15	TRBD1	NA	CATSEGQGGYIGNQPQHF	TGTGCCACCAGCGAGGGACAGGGGGGGTATATTGGCAATCAGCCCCAGCATTTT
TRBJ2-3	TRBV14	NA	NA	CASSQEGLSTDTQYF	TGTGCCAGCAGCCAAGAGGGGCTTAGCACAGATACGCAGTATTTT
TRBJ2-1	TRBV7-9	NA	NA	CASGGHNYNEQFF	TGTGCCAGCGGGGGGCACAACTACAATGAGCAGTTCTTC
TRBJ2-7	TRBV5-4	TRBD2	NA	CASSLGSRGRGFYEQYF	TGTGCCAGCAGCCTCGGTTCGCGCGGGAGGGGATTCTACGAGCAGTACTTC
TRBJ2-5	TRBV30	NA	NA	CAVQGLEETQYF	TGTGCCGTGCAGGGACTGGAGGAGACCCAGTACTTC
TRBJ2-7	TRBV10-3	TRBD1	NA	CATADRGEGYEQYF	TGTGCCACCGCGGACAGGGGCGAGGGCTACGAGCAGTACTTC
TRBJ2-7	TRBV29-1	TRBD1	NA	CSVEFRDRGGDYEQYF	TGCAGCGTTGAATTCCGGGACAGGGGCGGCGACTACGAGCAGTACTTC
TRBJ1-1	TRBV7-9	NA	once	CASSPGPEAFF	TGTGCCAGCAGCCCCGGGCCAGAAGCTTTCTTT
TRBJ2-1	TRBV27	NA	NA	CASSSMDIGRDEQFF	TGTGCCAGCAGTTCAATGGACATAGGTAGGGATGAGCAGTTCTTC
TRBJ1-3	TRBV7-9	NA	NA	CASSAKQINSGNTIYF	TGTGCCAGCAGCGCAAAACAGATAAACTCTGGAAACACCATATATTTT
TRBJ2-7	TRBV11-1	NA	NA	CASSPGARELGYEQYF	TGTGCCAGCAGCCCGGGGGCGCGGGAGCTAGGGTACGAGCAGTACTTC
TRBJ2-1	TRBV5-1	TRBD2	NA	CASIGSGEQFF	TGCGCCAGCATTGGTAGCGGGGAACAGTTCTTC
TRBJ2-1	TRBV27	TRBD2	NA	CASSLLRTSGVHEQFF	TGTGCCAGCAGTCTTTTACGGACTAGCGGGGTCCATGAGCAGTTCTTC
TRBJ2-7	TRBV27	NA	NA	CASSLSGDNLYEQYF	TGTGCCAGCAGTTTATCGGGGGACAACCTCTACGAGCAGTACTTC